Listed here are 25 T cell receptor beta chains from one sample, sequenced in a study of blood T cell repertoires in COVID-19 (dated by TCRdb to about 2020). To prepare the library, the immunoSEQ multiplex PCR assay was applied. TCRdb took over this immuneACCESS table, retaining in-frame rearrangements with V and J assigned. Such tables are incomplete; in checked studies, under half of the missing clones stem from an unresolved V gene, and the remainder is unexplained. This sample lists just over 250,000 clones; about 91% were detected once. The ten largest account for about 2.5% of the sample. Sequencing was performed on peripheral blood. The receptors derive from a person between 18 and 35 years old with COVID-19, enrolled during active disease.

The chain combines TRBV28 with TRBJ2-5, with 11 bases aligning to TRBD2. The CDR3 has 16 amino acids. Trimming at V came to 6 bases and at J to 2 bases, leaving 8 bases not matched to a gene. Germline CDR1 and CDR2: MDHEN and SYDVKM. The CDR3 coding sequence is TGTGCCAGCAGCCCCTTTAGCGGGAGGGTTCAAGAGACCCAGTACTTC. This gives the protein CASSPFSGRVQETQYF.

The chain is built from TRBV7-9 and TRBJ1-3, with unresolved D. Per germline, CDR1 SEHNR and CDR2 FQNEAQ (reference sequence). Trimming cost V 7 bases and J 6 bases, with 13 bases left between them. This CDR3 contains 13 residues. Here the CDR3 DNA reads TGTGCCAGCATGAGGGTAGGGCTAAACACCATATATTTT. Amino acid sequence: CASMRVGLNTIYF.

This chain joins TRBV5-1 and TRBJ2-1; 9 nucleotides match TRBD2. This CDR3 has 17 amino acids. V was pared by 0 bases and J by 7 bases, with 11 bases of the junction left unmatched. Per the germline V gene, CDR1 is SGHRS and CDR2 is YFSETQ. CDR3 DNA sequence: TGCGCCAGCAGCTTGGAAGGTAGCGGGGGACCCCAAAATGAGCAGTTCTTC. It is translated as CASSLEGSGGPQNEQFF.

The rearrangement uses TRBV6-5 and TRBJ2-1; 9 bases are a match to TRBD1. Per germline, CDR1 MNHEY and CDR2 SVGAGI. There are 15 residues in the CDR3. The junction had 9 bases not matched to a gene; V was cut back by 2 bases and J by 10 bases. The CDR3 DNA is TGTGCCAGCAGTTACGACAGGGGGGGATCTGTAGAGCAGTTCTTC. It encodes CASSYDRGGSVEQFF.

CDR3 nucleotides: TGTGCCAGCAGCTGGGCTAAGATACAAGAGACCCAGTACTTC. Its translation is CASSWAKIQETQYF. The chain recombines TRBV5-4 with TRBJ2-5; D is undetermined. Per germline, CDR1 SGHNT and CDR2 YYREEE (reference sequence). Between the trimmed V and J ends, which lost 3 bases and 2 bases, there was a span of 11 bases. This CDR3 spans 14 amino acids.

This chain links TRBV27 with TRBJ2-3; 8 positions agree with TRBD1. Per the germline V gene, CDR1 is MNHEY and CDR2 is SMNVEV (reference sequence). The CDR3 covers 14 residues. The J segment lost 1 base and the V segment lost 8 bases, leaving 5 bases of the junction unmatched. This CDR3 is CASRQGAGTDTQYF. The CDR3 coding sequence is TGTGCCAGCCGGCAGGGGGCGGGCACAGATACGCAGTATTTT.

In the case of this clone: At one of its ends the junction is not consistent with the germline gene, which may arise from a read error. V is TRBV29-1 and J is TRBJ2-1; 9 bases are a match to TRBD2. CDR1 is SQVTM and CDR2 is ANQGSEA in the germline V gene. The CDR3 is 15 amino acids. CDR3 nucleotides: TGCAGCGTTTACCCTACTAGCGGGCGCTACTATGAGCAGTTCTTC. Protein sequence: CSVYPTSGRYYEQFF.

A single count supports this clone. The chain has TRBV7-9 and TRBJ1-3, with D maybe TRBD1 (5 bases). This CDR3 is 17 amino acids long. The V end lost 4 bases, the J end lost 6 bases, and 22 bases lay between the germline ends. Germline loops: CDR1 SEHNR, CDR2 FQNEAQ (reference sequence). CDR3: CASSSKGPKRLENTIYF. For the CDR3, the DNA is TGTGCCAGCAGCTCAAAGGGGCCCAAGAGACTCGAAAACACCATATATTTT. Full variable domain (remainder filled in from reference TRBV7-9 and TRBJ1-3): DTGVSQNPRHKITKRGQNVTFRCDPISEHNRLYWYRQTLGQGPEFLTYFQNEAQLEKSRLLSDRFSAERPKGSFSTLEIQRTEQGDSAMYLCASSSKGPKRLENTIYFGEGSWLTVV.

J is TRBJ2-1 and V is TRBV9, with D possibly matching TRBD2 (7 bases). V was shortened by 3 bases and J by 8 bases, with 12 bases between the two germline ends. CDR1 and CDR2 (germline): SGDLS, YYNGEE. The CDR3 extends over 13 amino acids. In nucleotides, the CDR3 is TGTGCCAGCAGCGAGAGGGGGGGGCATGAGCAGTTCTTC. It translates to CASSERGGHEQFF. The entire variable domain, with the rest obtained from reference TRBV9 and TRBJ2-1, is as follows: DSGVTQTPKHLITATGQRVTLRCSPRSGDLSVYWYQQSLDQGLQFLIQYYNGEERAKGNILERFSAQQFPDLHSELNLSSLELGDSALYFCASSERGGHEQFFGPGTRLTVL.

The CDR3 DNA is TGTGCCACCAGTGACCTTAGCGGGAGAGGTCATAATGAGCAGTTCTTC. It yields the protein CATSDLSGRGHNEQFF. The V gene is TRBV24-1, the J gene TRBJ2-1; the match to TRBD2 covers 9 bases. From germline, CDR1 is KGHDR and CDR2 SFDVKD. The V and J ends lost 4 bases and 7 bases, in that order; junction bases with no gene match: 10. The CDR3 spans 16 residues.

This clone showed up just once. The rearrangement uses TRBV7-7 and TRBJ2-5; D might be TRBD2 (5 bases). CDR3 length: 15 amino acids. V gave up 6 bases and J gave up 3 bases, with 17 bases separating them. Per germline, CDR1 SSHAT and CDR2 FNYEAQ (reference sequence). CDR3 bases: TGTGCCAGCAGTCCGGACTTAAGACCCGAAGAGACCCAGTACTTC. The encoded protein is CASSPDLRPEETQYF.

CDR3 nucleotide sequence: TGTGCCAGCAGCCAGATCAGGGTCGGTAATTCACCCCTCCACTTT. This gives the protein CASSQIRVGNSPLHF. The chain is built from TRBV3-1 (or the pseudogene TRBV3-2) and TRBJ1-6, with D maybe TRBD1 (5 bases). CDR1 and CDR2 from the germline V gene are LGHDT and YNNKEL (reference sequence). Trimming pared 3 bases from V and 6 bases from J, leaving 12 bases between. CDR3 length: 15 residues.

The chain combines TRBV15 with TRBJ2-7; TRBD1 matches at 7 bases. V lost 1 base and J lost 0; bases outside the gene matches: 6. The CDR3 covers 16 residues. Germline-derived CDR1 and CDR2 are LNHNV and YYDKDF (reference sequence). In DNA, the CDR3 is TGTGCCACCAGCAGAGCAGGGACAGATCTCTCCTACGAGCAGTACTTC. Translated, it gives CATSRAGTDLSYEQYF.

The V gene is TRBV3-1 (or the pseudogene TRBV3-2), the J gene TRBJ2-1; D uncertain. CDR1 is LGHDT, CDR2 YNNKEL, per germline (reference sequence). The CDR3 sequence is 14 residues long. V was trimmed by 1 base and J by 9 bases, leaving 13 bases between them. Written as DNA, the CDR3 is TGTGCCAGCAGCCAAGGTCATCGCCTCGGTGAGCAGTTCTTC. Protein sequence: CASSQGHRLGEQFF.

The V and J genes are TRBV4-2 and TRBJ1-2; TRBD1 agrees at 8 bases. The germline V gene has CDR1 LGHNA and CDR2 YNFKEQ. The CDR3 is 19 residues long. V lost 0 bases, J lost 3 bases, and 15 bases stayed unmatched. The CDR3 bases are TGTGCCAGCAGCCAAGATCGGGGGACAGGCTGGCGAAGGGACTATGGCTACACCTTC. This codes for CASSQDRGTGWRRDYGYTF.

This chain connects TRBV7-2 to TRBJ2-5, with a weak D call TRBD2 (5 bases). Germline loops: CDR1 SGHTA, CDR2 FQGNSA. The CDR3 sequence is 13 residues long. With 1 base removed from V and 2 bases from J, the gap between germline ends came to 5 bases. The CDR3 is CASSLGEQETQYF. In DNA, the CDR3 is TGTGCCAGCAGCTTAGGGGAGCAAGAGACCCAGTACTTC. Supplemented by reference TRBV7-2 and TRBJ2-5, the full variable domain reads GAGVSQSPSNKVTEKGKDVELRCDPISGHTALYWYRQSLGQGLEFLIYFQGNSAPDKSGLPSDRFSAERTGGSVSTLTIQRTQQEDSAVYLCASSLGEQETQYFGPGTRLLVL.

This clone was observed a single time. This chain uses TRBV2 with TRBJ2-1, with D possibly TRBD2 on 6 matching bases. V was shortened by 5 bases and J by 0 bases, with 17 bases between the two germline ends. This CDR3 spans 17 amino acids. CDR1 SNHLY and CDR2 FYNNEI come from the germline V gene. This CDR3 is CASSPTSSSSSYNEQFF. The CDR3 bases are TGTGCCAGCAGTCCAACTAGCTCTTCAAGCTCCTACAATGAGCAGTTCTTC.

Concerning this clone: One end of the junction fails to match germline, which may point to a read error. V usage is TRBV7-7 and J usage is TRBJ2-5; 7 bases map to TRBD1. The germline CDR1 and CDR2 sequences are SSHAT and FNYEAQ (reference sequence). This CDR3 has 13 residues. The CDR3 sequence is CASSIRQGETQYF. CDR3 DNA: TGTGCTAGCAGCATACGACAGGGAGAGACCCAGTACTTC.

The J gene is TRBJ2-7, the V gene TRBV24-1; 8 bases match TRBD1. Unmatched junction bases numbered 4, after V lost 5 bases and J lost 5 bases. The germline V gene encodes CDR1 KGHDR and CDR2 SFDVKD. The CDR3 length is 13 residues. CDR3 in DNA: TGTGCCACCAGTGTGGCAGGGGGCCACGAGCAGTACTTC. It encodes CATSVAGGHEQYF.

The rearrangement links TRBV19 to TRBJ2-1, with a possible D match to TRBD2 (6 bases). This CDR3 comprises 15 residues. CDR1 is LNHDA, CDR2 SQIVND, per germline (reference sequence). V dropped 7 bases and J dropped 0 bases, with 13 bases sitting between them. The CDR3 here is CASTPTRTSYNEQFF. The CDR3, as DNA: TGTGCCAGTACCCCGACTAGAACCTCCTACAATGAGCAGTTCTTC.

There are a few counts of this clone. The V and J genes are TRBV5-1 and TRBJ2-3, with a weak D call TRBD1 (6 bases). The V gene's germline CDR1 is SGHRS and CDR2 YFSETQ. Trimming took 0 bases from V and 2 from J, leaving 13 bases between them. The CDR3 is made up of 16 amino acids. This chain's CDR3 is CASSLATGSNTDTQYF. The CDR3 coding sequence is TGCGCCAGCAGCTTGGCGACAGGCTCAAACACAGATACGCAGTATTTT.

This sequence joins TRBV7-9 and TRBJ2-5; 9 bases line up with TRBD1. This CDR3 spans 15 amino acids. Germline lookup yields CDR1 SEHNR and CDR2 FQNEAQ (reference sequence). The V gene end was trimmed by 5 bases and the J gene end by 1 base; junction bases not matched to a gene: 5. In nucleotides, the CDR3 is TGTGCCAGCAGCCACCCGGGACAGGGCCAAGAGACCCAGTACTTC. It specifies CASSHPGQGQETQYF.

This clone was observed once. The CDR3 protein is CASRTGGSYNEQFF. CDR3 sequence (DNA): TGTGCCAGCAGAACAGGGGGCTCCTACAATGAGCAGTTCTTC. The chain recombines TRBV28 with TRBJ2-1; 8 nucleotides align to TRBD1. The V segment lost 6 bases and the J segment 0 bases; nucleotides outside the gene matches: 1. The CDR3 length is 14 residues. Germline V gives CDR1 MDHEN, CDR2 SYDVKM. The whole variable domain, filled in from reference TRBV28 and TRBJ2-1, reads DVKVTQSSRYLVKRTGEKVFLECVQDMDHENMFWYRQDPGLGLRLIYFSYDVKMKEKGDIPEGYSVSREKKERFSLILESASTNQTSMYLCASRTGGSYNEQFFGPGTRLTVL.

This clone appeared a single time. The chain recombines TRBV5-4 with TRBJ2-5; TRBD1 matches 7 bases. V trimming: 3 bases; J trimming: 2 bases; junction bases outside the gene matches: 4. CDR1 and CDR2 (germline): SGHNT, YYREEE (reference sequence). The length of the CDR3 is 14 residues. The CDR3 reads CASSSGQNQETQYF. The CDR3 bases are TGTGCCAGCAGCTCGGGACAGAATCAAGAGACCCAGTACTTC.

DNA of the CDR3: TGTGCCAGCAGTTACTCGACTAGGGCTTTCGAGCAGTACTTC. This translates into CASSYSTRAFEQYF. V gene TRBV6-6 combines with J gene TRBJ2-7; D is perhaps TRBD2 (6 bases). V lost 0 bases to trimming and J lost 6 bases, with 12 bases between them. The CDR3 is 14 amino acids. Germline lookup yields CDR1 MNHNY and CDR2 SVGAGI (reference sequence).